A single sample is the source of the 20 T cell receptor beta chains below, sequenced in a study of neoadjuvant anti-PD-1 for oral cavity cancer. Profiled with immunoSEQ multiplex PCR; TCRdb holds only in-frame clones, not every one. The table has 84,000 or so clones, 84% seen once; the top ten hold around 3.1%. Sequencing used PBMCs, obtained before nivolumab (anti-PD-1) treatment. Receptor source: a person aged 35-79 years with oral cavity squamous cell carcinoma.

This sequence joins TRBV7-3 and TRBJ2-2; D might be TRBD1 (8 bases). The V end was cut by 2 bases, the J end by 2 bases, with 18 bases between. Per germline, CDR1 SGHTA and CDR2 FQGTGA. CDR3 length: 18 residues. As DNA, the CDR3 is TGTGCCAGCAGCTTATCCCCCGGGGGGACAGGAAACACCGGGGAGCTGTTTTTT. Its protein is CASSLSPGGTGNTGELFF.

The V call is TRBV27, the J call TRBJ1-2; D is uncertain. The germline gives CDR1 MNHEY, CDR2 SMNVEV (reference sequence). The CDR3 covers 13 residues. V was cut by 5 bases and J by 10 bases, with 17 bases left in between. DNA for the CDR3: TGTGCCAGCAGTCCCCAAACCGACCGGAACTACACCTTC. This codes for CASSPQTDRNYTF.

This clone appeared a single time. CDR3 sequence (DNA): TGTGCCAGCAGATCCCCCGGGGGCGAGCAGTACTTC. Translated, it gives CASRSPGGEQYF. V usage is TRBV28 and J usage is TRBJ2-7; possibly TRBD2 for D (6 bases). The CDR3 sequence is 12 residues long. V lost 6 bases to trimming and J lost 6 bases, with 12 bases between them. Per the germline V gene, CDR1 is MDHEN and CDR2 is SYDVKM.

The sample holds one count of this clone. The rearrangement joins TRBV2 to TRBJ2-3; a possible D gene is TRBD1 (6 bases). V was cut by 6 bases and J by 0 bases, with 19 bases left in between. Germline V gene data show CDR1 as SNHLY and CDR2 as FYNNEI. The CDR3 is made up of 17 amino acids. The CDR3 sequence: CASSRGAREPSTDTQYF. CDR3 sequence (DNA): TGTGCCAGCAGCAGGGGAGCTAGGGAGCCTAGCACAGATACGCAGTATTTT. The whole variable domain, remainder taken from reference TRBV2 and TRBJ2-3, is EPEVTQTPSHQVTQMGQEVILRCVPISNHLYFYWYRQILGQKVEFLVSFYNNEISEKSEIFDDQFSVERPDGSNFTLKIRSTKLEDSAMYFCASSRGAREPSTDTQYFGPGTRLTVL.

V gene TRBV11-2 combines with J gene TRBJ2-1; D ambiguous. Germline V gene data show CDR1 as SGHAT and CDR2 as FQNNGV. The CDR3 extends over 11 amino acids. With 2 bases removed from V and 10 bases from J, the gap between germline ends came to 6 bases. The CDR3 region is CASSLRPEQFF. CDR3 nucleotide sequence: TGTGCCAGCAGCTTAAGGCCAGAGCAGTTCTTC. The full variable domain, with the rest looked up from reference TRBV11-2 and TRBJ2-1, is EAGVAQSPRYKIIEKRQSVAFWCNPISGHATLYWYQQILGQGPKLLIQFQNNGVVDDSQLPKDRFSAERLKGVDSTLKIQPAKLEDSAVYLCASSLRPEQFFGPGTRLTVL.

The V call is TRBV11-2, the J call TRBJ2-3, with 8 bases aligning to TRBD2. V gave up 2 bases and J gave up 2 bases; unmatched junction bases: 6. The germline gives CDR1 SGHAT, CDR2 FQNNGV. The CDR3 loop spans 16 amino acids. In DNA, the CDR3 is TGTGCCAGCAGCTTAATACTAGCGGAGACCACAGATACGCAGTATTTT. Amino acids: CASSLILAETTDTQYF.

This chain links TRBV5-6 with TRBJ2-7, with 7 positions matching TRBD1. The CDR3 consists of 15 residues. V was clipped by 0 bases and J by 2 bases; unmatched bases: 5. Germline V gene lookup returns CDR1 SGHDT and CDR2 YYEEEE. The CDR3 DNA sequence: TGTGCCAGCAGCTTGGCGGGACAGCTAACCTACGAGCAGTACTTC. This translates into CASSLAGQLTYEQYF.

This chain uses TRBV9 with TRBJ1-4; D gene ambiguous. The CDR3 runs 13 residues. Germline V gene sequence: CDR1 SGDLS, CDR2 YYNGEE. Trimming cost V 3 bases and J 8 bases, with 11 bases left between them. As DNA, the CDR3 is TGTGCCAGCAGCGCCTCCCCGGGAGAAAAACTGTTTTTT. This codes for CASSASPGEKLFF.

The chain joins TRBV19 to TRBJ1-1, with D hard to call. The CDR3 length is 15 residues. Germline V gene data show CDR1 as LNHDA and CDR2 as SQIVND (reference sequence). V was clipped by 7 bases and J by 4 bases, with 19 bases between them. CDR3 sequence reads: CASTSIPSGVTEAFF. The CDR3 DNA reads as TGTGCCAGTACCAGTATACCCTCAGGAGTCACTGAAGCTTTCTTT.

This clone was observed a few times. The rearrangement uses TRBV6-5 and TRBJ1-1; a weak D match, TRBD1 (5 bases). V lost 1 base to trimming and J lost 4 bases, with 7 bases between them. CDR3 length equals 13 residues. Germline V gene sequence: CDR1 MNHEY, CDR2 SVGAGI. Here the CDR3 DNA reads TGTGCCAGCAGTTACTTGGGGGGCACTGAAGCTTTCTTT. As protein: CASSYLGGTEAFF.

The chain combines TRBV10-3 with TRBJ1-5; 9 bases match TRBD1. J gave up 2 bases and V 5 bases, and 1 base lay outside the gene matches. Germline CDR1 ENHRY, CDR2 SYGVKD. The CDR3 is 14 amino acids. CDR3 sequence (DNA): TGTGCCATCAGTCGGACAGGGGGCAATCAGCCCCAGCATTTT. This codes for CAISRTGGNQPQHF.

The gene calls are TRBV19 and TRBJ2-1, with unresolved D. The CDR3 runs to 12 residues. The germline V and J ends were trimmed by 3 bases and 5 bases, with 5 bases remaining between them. Germline CDR1 LNHDA, CDR2 SQIVND (reference sequence). CDR3 in amino acids: CASSIYDNEQFF. The DNA of the CDR3 is TGTGCCAGTAGTATTTACGACAATGAGCAGTTCTTC.

J is TRBJ2-6 and V is TRBV5-1; D unresolved. The CDR3 spans 13 residues. Deletions cut 4 bases from V and 1 base from J, with 3 bases between. CDR1 and CDR2 (germline): SGHRS, YFSETQ. The CDR3 region is CASSPSGANVLTF. The DNA for the CDR3 is TGCGCCAGCAGCCCTTCTGGGGCCAACGTCCTGACTTTC.

The chain employs TRBV30 and TRBJ2-6; D is ambiguous. The length of the CDR3 is 15 residues. Germline assignment: CDR1 GTSNPN and CDR2 SVGIG (reference sequence). V was pared by 5 bases and J by 1 base, with 12 bases between. CDR3 in amino acids: CAWAPLGSGANVLTF. CDR3 nucleotides: TGTGCCTGGGCCCCTTTGGGGTCTGGGGCCAACGTCCTGACTTTC.

The chain links TRBV5-1 to TRBJ1-5, with TRBD1 as a possible D gene (6 bases). Germline V gives CDR1 SGHRS, CDR2 YFSETQ. Deletions cut 0 bases from V and 7 bases from J, with 14 bases between. The CDR3 covers 15 residues. The CDR3 spells CASSLGGGKHQPQHF. The CDR3 region has the DNA TGCGCCAGCAGCTTGGGAGGGGGGAAGCACCAGCCCCAGCATTTT.

The V call is TRBV5-4, the J call TRBJ2-7; either TRBD1 or TRBD2 may supply D (5 bases each). This CDR3 contains 16 residues. Deletions cut 5 bases from V and 0 bases from J, with 18 bases between. Germline CDR1 reads SGHNT; CDR2 reads YYREEE (reference sequence). DNA for the CDR3: TGTGCCAGCAGTCTTCCGGGACCGACGAGCTCCTACGAGCAGTACTTC. This translates into CASSLPGPTSSYEQYF.

This rearrangement joins TRBV9 to TRBJ2-5; the match to TRBD2 covers 9 bases. The trim removed 0 bases at V and 2 bases at J, leaving 5 bases unmatched. CDR3 length: 16 residues. Germline V lookup: CDR1 SGDLS, CDR2 YYNGEE. CDR3 sequence (DNA): TGTGCCAGCAGCGTAGGTACTAGCGGGTTACAAGAGACCCAGTACTTC. Translation: CASSVGTSGLQETQYF.

This chain joins TRBV18 and TRBJ2-7; 10 nucleotides line up with TRBD1. Trimming removed 3 bases from V and 3 bases from J; junction bases left unmatched: 2. Germline V CDR1 and CDR2: KGHSH, LQKENI. The CDR3 consists of 14 residues. The CDR3: CASSPGTGDYEQYF. DNA of the CDR3: TGTGCCAGCTCACCGGGGACAGGGGACTACGAGCAGTACTTC.

The V and J genes are TRBV5-1 and TRBJ2-3, with 12 bases matching TRBD2. The V and J ends lost 0 bases and 5 bases, in that order; junction bases with no gene match: 10. This CDR3 is built from 18 residues. Germline CDR1 reads SGHRS; CDR2 reads YFSETQ. CDR3: CASSLEGLAGFSGDTQYF. CDR3 coding DNA: TGCGCCAGCAGCTTGGAAGGACTAGCGGGGTTCTCGGGAGATACGCAGTATTTT.

The V and J genes are TRBV7-3 and TRBJ1-1; D unclear. The germline V gene encodes CDR1 SGHTA and CDR2 FQGTGA. The CDR3 spans 13 residues. Deletions cut 3 bases from V and 1 base from J, with 6 bases between. DNA of the CDR3: TGTGCCAGCAGCTTCGCAGGGAACACTGAAGCTTTCTTT. Translated: CASSFAGNTEAFF.